In its sample, the clone carrying this T cell receptor (beta chain) was seen a few times. Its specificity is not known. The sample comes from a study of T cells in Graves' hyperthyroidism and ophthalmopathy. Study-wide results and limits: Onset of ophthalmopathy came a median roughly 6.4 months after the model predicted it. Stable hyperthyroidism was separated from ophthalmopathy by a model based on 13 V-J features.

Stable Graves' hyperthyroidism meant no ophthalmopathy progression within 18 months. Any patient presenting with uncontrolled infection, other autoimmune disease, pregnancy or lactation was left out. V shed 6 bases, J shed 3 bases, and the junction held 9 bases outside the gene matches. There are 14 residues in the CDR3. CDR1 SQVTM and CDR2 ANQGSEA come from the germline V gene. From RNA transcripts, TCR beta CDR3 regions were amplified. RT-PCR in the first round (using the HTBI primer set) targeted the TCR CDR3. TCRdb reanalysed the multiplex PCR reads using MiXCR and keeps one entry per CDR3 protein. The sample yields approximately 600,000 distinct CDR3 sequences, under 20% seen once.

The rearrangement joins TRBV29-1 to TRBJ2-7; TRBD2 matches at 9 bases. The sequenced sample consisted of blood. The sequence was obtained from a young woman with Graves' hyperthyroidism. The CDR3 spells CSVASGSGSYEQYF. The CDR3 coding sequence is TGCAGCGTCGCTTCGGGTAGCGGGAGCTACGAGCAGTACTTC.